This T cell receptor (beta chain) was captured by sequencing in a study of cytomegalovirus exposure and HLA in healthy donors. Deletions cut 2 bases from V and 3 bases from J, with 7 bases between. The CDR3 is 13 residues long. Germline V gene lookup returns CDR1 SGHDN and CDR2 FVKESK. It was with 60 Vbeta and 13 Jbeta primers that the PCR ran. Profiling relied on immunoSEQ multiplex PCR, and the TCRdb table lists in-frame clones only, not all of them. The table has 150,000 to 180,000 clones, over 70% seen once. The chain uses TRBV14 and TRBJ1-2; possible D gene TRBD1, 5 bases. The sequenced material came from PBMCs. This clonotype was obtained from a man aged 25 to 45 in good health and CMV-seropositive. CDR3 DNA sequence: TGTGCCAGCAGCCAATCCAGGGACTATGGCTACACCTTC. Protein: CASSQSRDYGYTF. The whole variable domain, remainder taken from reference TRBV14 and TRBJ1-2, is EAGVTQFPSHSVIEKGQTVTLRCDPISGHDNLYWYRRVMGKEIKFLLHFVKESKQDESGMPNNRFLAERTGGTYSTLKVQPAELEDSGVYFCASSQSRDYGYTFGSGTRLTVV.